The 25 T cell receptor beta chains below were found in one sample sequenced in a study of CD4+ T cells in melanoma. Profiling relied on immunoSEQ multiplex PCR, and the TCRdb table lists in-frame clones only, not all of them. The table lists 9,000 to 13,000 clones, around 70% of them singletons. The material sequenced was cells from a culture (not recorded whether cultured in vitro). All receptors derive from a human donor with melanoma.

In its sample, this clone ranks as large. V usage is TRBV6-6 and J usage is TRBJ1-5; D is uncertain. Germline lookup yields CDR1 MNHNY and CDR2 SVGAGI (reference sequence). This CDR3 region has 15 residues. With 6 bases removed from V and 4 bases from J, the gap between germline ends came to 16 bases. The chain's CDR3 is CASSPREGGNQPQHF. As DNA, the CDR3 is TGTGCCAGCAGCCCTCGGGAGGGCGGTAATCAGCCCCAGCATTTT.

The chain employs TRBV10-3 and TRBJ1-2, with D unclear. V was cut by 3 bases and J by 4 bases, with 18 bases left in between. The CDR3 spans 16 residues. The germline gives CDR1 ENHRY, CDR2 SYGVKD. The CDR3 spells CAISDLLRGTGYGYTF. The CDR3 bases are TGTGCCATCAGTGACCTTCTACGGGGAACGGGCTATGGCTACACCTTC.

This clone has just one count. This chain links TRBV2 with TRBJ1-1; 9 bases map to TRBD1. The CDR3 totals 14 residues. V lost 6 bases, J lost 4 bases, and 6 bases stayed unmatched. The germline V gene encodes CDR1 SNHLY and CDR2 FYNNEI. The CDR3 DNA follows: TGTGCCAGCAGCCCCGGGGACAGGGCCACTGAAGCTTTCTTT. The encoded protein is CASSPGDRATEAFF.

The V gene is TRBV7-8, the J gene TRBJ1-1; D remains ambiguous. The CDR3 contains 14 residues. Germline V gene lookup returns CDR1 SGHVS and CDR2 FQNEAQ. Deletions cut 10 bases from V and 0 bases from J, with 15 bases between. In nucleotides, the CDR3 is TGTGCCATCTACAACCGATTCATGAACACTGAAGCTTTCTTT. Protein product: CAIYNRFMNTEAFF.

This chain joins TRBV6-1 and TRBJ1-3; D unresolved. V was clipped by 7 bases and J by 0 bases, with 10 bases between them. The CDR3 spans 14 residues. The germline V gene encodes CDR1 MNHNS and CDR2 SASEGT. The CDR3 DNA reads TGTGCCAGCATTACCTCCTCCTCTGGAAACACCATATATTTT. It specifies CASITSSSGNTIYF.

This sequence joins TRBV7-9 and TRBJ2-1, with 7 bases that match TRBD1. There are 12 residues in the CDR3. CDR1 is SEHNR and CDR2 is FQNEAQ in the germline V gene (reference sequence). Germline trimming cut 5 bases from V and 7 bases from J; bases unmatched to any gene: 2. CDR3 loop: CASSLQGNEQFF. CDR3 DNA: TGTGCCAGCAGCCTACAGGGGAATGAGCAGTTCTTC.

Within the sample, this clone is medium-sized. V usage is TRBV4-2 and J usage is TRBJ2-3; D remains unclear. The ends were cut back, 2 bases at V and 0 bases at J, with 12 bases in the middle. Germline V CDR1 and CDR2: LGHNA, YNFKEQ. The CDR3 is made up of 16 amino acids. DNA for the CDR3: TGTGCCAGCAGCCAACTCACGGGTACTAGCACAGATACGCAGTATTTT. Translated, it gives CASSQLTGTSTDTQYF.

CDR3 residues: CASSPPWWAFTEAFF. CDR3 sequence (DNA): TGTGCCAGCAGCCCCCCTTGGTGGGCTTTCACTGAAGCTTTCTTT. This chain links TRBV7-2 with TRBJ1-1, with D hard to call. Trimming removed 5 bases at V and 4 bases at J, with 17 bases between. This CDR3 contains 15 residues. Germline CDR1 SGHTA, CDR2 FQGNSA. Full variable domain (rest looked up from reference TRBV7-2 and TRBJ1-1): GAGVSQSPSNKVTEKGKDVELRCDPISGHTALYWYRQSLGQGLEFLIYFQGNSAPDKSGLPSDRFSAERTGGSVSTLTIQRTQQEDSAVYLCASSPPWWAFTEAFFGQGTRLTVV.

CDR3 nucleotide sequence: TGTGCCAGCAGACCGGGACAGAACTCCTACGAGCAGTACTTC. It codes for CASRPGQNSYEQYF. The chain combines TRBV27 with TRBJ2-7; 7 bases agree with TRBD1. This CDR3 is built from 14 residues. In germline, CDR1 is MNHEY, CDR2 SMNVEV (reference sequence). J lost 0 bases, V lost 6 bases, and 5 bases had no gene match.

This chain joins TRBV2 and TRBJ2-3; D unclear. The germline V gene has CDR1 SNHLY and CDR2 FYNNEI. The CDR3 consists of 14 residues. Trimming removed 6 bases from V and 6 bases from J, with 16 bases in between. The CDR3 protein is CASRRTATSDTQYF. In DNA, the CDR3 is TGTGCCAGCAGGAGAACGGCTACTTCGGATACGCAGTATTTT.

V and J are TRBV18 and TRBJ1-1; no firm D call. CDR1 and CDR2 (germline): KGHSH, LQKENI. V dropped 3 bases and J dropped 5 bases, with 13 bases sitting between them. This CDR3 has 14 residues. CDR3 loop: CASSPRSGPTEAFF. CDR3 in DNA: TGTGCCAGCTCACCTCGCAGCGGGCCAACTGAAGCTTTCTTT. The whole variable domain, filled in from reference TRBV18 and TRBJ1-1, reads NAGVMQNPRHLVRRRGQEARLRCSPMKGHSHVYWYRQLPEEGLKFMVYLQKENIIDESGMPKERFSAEFPKEGPSILRIQQVVRGDSAAYFCASSPRSGPTEAFFGQGTRLTVV.

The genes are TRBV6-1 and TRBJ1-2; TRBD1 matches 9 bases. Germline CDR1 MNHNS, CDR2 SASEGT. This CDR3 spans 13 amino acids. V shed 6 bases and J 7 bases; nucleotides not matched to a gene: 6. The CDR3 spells CASRTGQGAGYTF. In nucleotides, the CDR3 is TGTGCCAGCAGGACGGGACAGGGAGCTGGCTACACCTTC.

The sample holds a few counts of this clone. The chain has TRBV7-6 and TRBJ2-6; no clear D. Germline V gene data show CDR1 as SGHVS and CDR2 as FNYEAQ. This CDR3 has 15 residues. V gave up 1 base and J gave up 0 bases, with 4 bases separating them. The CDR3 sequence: CASSLVGSGANVLTF. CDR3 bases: TGTGCCAGCAGCTTAGTTGGCTCTGGGGCCAACGTCCTGACTTTC.

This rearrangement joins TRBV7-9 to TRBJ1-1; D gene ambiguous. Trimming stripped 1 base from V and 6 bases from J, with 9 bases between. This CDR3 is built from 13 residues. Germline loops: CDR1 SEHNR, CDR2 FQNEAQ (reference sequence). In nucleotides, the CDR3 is TGTGCCAGCAGCTTAGGGGCCCAATCTGAAGCTTTCTTT. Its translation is CASSLGAQSEAFF.

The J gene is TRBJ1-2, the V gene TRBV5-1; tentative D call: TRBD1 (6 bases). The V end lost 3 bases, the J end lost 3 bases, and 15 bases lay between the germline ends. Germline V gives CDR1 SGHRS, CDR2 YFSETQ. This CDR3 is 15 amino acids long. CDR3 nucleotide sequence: TGCGCCAGCAGCTCGGACCTACAGGGTTACTATGGCTACACCTTC. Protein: CASSSDLQGYYGYTF.

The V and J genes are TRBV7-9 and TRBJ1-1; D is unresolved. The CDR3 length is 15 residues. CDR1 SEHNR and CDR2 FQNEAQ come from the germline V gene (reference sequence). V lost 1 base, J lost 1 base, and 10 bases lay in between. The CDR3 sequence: CASSLGLGRNTEAFF. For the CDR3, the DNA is TGTGCCAGCAGCTTAGGACTAGGGAGGAACACTGAAGCTTTCTTT.

CDR3 amino acids: CASSLAPLGYEQYF. The DNA of the CDR3 is TGTGCCAGCAGCTTAGCGCCCCTCGGCTACGAGCAGTACTTC. V is TRBV11-2 and J is TRBJ2-7, with unresolved D. CDR3 length equals 14 residues. Deletions cut 1 base from V and 3 bases from J, with 10 bases between. Germline CDR1 and CDR2: SGHAT and FQNNGV.

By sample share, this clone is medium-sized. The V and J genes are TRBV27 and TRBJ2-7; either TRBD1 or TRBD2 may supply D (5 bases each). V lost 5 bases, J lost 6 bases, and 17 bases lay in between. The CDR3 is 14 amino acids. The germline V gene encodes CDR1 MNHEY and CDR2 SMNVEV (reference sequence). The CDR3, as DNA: TGTGCCAGCAGTAAACGGGGACCGGGCTCCGAGCAGTACTTC. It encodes CASSKRGPGSEQYF.

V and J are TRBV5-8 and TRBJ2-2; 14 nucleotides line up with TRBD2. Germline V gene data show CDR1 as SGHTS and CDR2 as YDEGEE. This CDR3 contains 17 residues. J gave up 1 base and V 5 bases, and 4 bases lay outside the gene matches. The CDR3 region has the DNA TGTGCCAGCAGATACGGGACTAGCGGGGGGAACACCGGGGAGCTGTTTTTT. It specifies CASRYGTSGGNTGELFF.

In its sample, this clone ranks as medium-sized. CDR3 protein: CASSFGEQYF. In DNA form, the CDR3 reads TGTGCCAGCAGCTTCGGCGAGCAGTACTTC. The chain has TRBV7-6 and TRBJ2-7; D ambiguous. The V end was cut by 3 bases, the J end by 6 bases, with 3 bases between. Germline assignment: CDR1 SGHVS and CDR2 FNYEAQ. The CDR3 is 10 residues long.

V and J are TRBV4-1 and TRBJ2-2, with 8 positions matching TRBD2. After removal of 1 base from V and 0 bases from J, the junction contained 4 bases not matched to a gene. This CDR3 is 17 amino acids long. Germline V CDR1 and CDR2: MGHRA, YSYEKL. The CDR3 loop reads CASSQGPSGPNTGELFF. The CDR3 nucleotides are TGCGCCAGCAGCCAAGGTCCTAGCGGGCCGAACACCGGGGAGCTGTTTTTT.

The CDR3 coding sequence is TGTGCCAGCAGTTACTCCTTTGGGACAGCCGATTCACCCCTCCACTTT. Protein product: CASSYSFGTADSPLHF. The chain couples TRBV6-5 to TRBJ1-6; 7 nucleotides agree with TRBD1. Trimming at V came to 0 bases and at J to 8 bases, leaving 7 bases not matched to a gene. From germline, CDR1 is MNHEY and CDR2 SVGAGI. This CDR3 is built from 16 residues.

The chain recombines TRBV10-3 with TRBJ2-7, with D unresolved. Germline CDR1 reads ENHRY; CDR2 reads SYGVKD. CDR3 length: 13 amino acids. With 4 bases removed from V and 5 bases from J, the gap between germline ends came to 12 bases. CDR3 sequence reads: CAISGGYLHEQYF. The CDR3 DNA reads TGTGCCATCAGTGGTGGCTACCTCCACGAGCAGTACTTC.

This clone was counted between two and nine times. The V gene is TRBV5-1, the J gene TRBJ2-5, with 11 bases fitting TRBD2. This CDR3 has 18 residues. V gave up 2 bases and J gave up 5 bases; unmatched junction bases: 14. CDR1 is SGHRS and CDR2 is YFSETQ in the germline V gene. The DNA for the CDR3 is TGCGCCAGCAGCTTAGGAATAGCGGGGGGGCTCGGGATGGAGACCCAGTACTTC. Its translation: CASSLGIAGGLGMETQYF.

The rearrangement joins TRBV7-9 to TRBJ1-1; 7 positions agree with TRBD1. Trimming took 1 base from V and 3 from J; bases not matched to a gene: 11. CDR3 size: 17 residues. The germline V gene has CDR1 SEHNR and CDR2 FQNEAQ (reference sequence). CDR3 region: CASSLGRQGWGDTEAFF. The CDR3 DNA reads TGTGCCAGCAGCTTAGGGAGACAGGGATGGGGAGACACTGAAGCTTTCTTT.